These 13 T cell receptor beta chains share one sample of origin, sequenced in a study of quantifying T cell responses using KT2 cells. Study background: cDNA was made from DNase-treated RNA using alpha and beta constant primers.

A single-stranded UMI oligo with SP2 sequence was ligated to cDNA 3' ends. An equimolar mix of RC1.1 and RC1.2 primed the beta chain across TRBC1 and TRBC2. TCRdb redid the calling of the UMI-ligation and nested PCR reads with MiXCR, one entry per CDR3 protein. The sample includes around 56,000 distinct CDR3 sequences, 10% to 15% seen only once; the top ten take 9.4%. Sequencing was done on a sample of PBMCs spiked with cells of the T cell clone KT2. These receptors were taken from a human donor.

The V and J genes are TRBV6-1 and TRBJ1-1; the D is unclear. Germline values: CDR1 MNHNS, CDR2 SASEGT. V was shortened by 1 base and J by 1 base, with 10 bases between the two germline ends. This CDR3 region has 15 residues. The CDR3 DNA sequence: TGTGCCAGCAGTGAAGTTGCGCAGAGGAACACTGAAGCTTTCTTT. Encoded protein: CASSEVAQRNTEAFF.

This chain connects TRBV6-6 to TRBJ2-7, with no clear D. There are 11 residues in the CDR3. Germline lookup yields CDR1 MNHNY and CDR2 SVGAGI (reference sequence). V lost 5 bases to trimming and J lost 3 bases, with 5 bases between them. CDR3 protein: CASSRNYEQYF. DNA of the CDR3: TGTGCCAGCAGTCGTAACTACGAGCAGTACTTC.

This clonotype was found many times. Germline is not matched at one junction end, which may reflect a read error. The CDR3 DNA sequence: TGTGCCAGCAGCCTTCTTACGTTGCCTTCCTTC. It encodes CASSLLTLPSF. The gene calls are TRBV11-2 and TRBJ2-7, with D unresolved. This CDR3 comprises 11 residues. The germline V gene has CDR1 SGHAT and CDR2 FQNNGV.

This clonotype was picked up a small number of times. The rearrangement uses TRBV28 and TRBJ1-1; D is possibly TRBD1 (5 bases). CDR3 size: 13 residues. With 6 bases removed from V and 2 bases from J, the gap between germline ends came to 10 bases. The germline V gene has CDR1 MDHEN and CDR2 SYDVKM. CDR3 in DNA: TGTGCCAGCAGAAATCAGGGAAACACTGAAGCTTTCTTT. The encoded protein is CASRNQGNTEAFF.

This clonotype occurred a few times. J is TRBJ1-1 and V is TRBV6-5; 7 bases align to TRBD1. From germline, CDR1 is MNHEY and CDR2 SVGAGI. The CDR3 totals 14 residues. With 0 bases clipped from V and 6 bases from J, the junction kept 4 bases outside the gene matches. CDR3 in DNA: TGTGCCAGCAGTTACTCGACGGGACAGCCTGAAGCTTTCTTT. It specifies CASSYSTGQPEAFF.

This clonotype was observed a few times. V and J are TRBV6-1 and TRBJ1-5, with TRBD1 matching 11 bases. Germline trimming cut 7 bases from V and 5 bases from J; bases unmatched to any gene: 4. Germline loops: CDR1 MNHNS, CDR2 SASEGT. The CDR3 loop spans 14 amino acids. DNA of the CDR3: TGTGCCAGCACCACGGACAGGGGGCATCAGCCCCAGCATTTT. This encodes CASTTDRGHQPQHF.

The chain is built from TRBV5-5 and TRBJ1-5; no definite D call. The V gene lost 2 bases and the J gene lost 8 bases, with 11 bases spanning the gap. The CDR3 runs 13 residues. Germline V gene data show CDR1 as SGHKS and CDR2 as YYEKEE (reference sequence). Here the CDR3 reads CASSLRGDEPQHF. The CDR3 DNA is TGTGCCAGCAGCTTACGGGGAGATGAGCCCCAGCATTTT.

The chain couples TRBV5-1 to TRBJ2-2, with TRBD2 matching 13 bases. V gave up 4 bases and J gave up 7 bases; unmatched junction bases: 10. CDR3 length: 17 amino acids. Germline CDR1 and CDR2: SGHRS and YFSETQ. The CDR3 nucleotides read TGCGCCAGCAGCGAGGGACTAGCGGGAAATCTGAACGGGGAGCTGTTTTTT. This gives the protein CASSEGLAGNLNGELFF. Combining the CDR3 with reference TRBV5-1 and TRBJ2-2 gives the whole variable domain KAGVTQTPRYLIKTRGQQVTLSCSPISGHRSVSWYQQTPGQGLQFLFEYFSETQRNKGNFPGRFSGRQFSNSRSEMNVSTLELGDSALYLCASSEGLAGNLNGELFFGEGSRLTVL.

This clonotype was counted many times. The genes are TRBV7-9 and TRBJ2-1, with D perhaps matching TRBD2 (6 bases). Germline V gene sequence: CDR1 SEHNR, CDR2 FQNEAQ (reference sequence). The CDR3 consists of 14 residues. V dropped 0 bases and J dropped 9 bases, with 12 bases sitting between them. This CDR3 reads CASSLASGGGEQFF. In DNA, the CDR3 is TGTGCCAGCAGCTTAGCGTCCGGGGGAGGTGAGCAGTTCTTC.

This clonotype has a count of ten or more. The V and J genes are TRBV4-3 and TRBJ1-2; possibly TRBD1 for D (6 bases). CDR3 length: 15 amino acids. V lost 3 bases and J lost 3, with 14 bases in between. Per germline, CDR1 LGHNA and CDR2 YSLEER. The CDR3 is CASSQKQGVDYGYTF. CDR3 nucleotide sequence: TGCGCCAGCAGCCAGAAACAGGGTGTCGACTATGGCTACACCTTC.

The table lists this clonotype with a few counts. V and J are TRBV6-6 and TRBJ1-4; D perhaps matches TRBD1 (5 bases). CDR1 is MNHNY and CDR2 is SVGAGI in the germline V gene (reference sequence). Trimming stripped 3 bases from V and 11 bases from J, with 10 bases between. The CDR3 has 12 amino acids. The CDR3 sequence is CASSYDRGKLFF. For the CDR3, the DNA is TGTGCCAGCAGTTATGACAGAGGCAAACTGTTTTTT.

This clonotype has a count of ten or more. J is TRBJ2-1 and V is TRBV7-2; tentatively, D is TRBD1 (6 bases). From germline, CDR1 is SGHTA and CDR2 FQGNSA. Between the trimmed V and J ends, which lost 5 bases and 7 bases, there was a span of 24 bases. The CDR3 is 17 residues long. This CDR3 reads CASSPFSTGTLPNEQFF. The CDR3 coding sequence is TGTGCCAGCAGCCCCTTTTCGACAGGCACGCTACCGAATGAGCAGTTCTTC. Variable domain in full (rest from reference TRBV7-2 and TRBJ2-1): GAGVSQSPSNKVTEKGKDVELRCDPISGHTALYWYRQSLGQGLEFLIYFQGNSAPDKSGLPSDRFSAERTGGSVSTLTIQRTQQEDSAVYLCASSPFSTGTLPNEQFFGPGTRLTVL.

This clonotype was recorded many times. The rearrangement uses TRBV24-1 and TRBJ2-2, with 7 bases lining up with TRBD1. There are 17 residues in the CDR3. J gave up 3 bases and V 4 bases, and 10 bases lay outside the gene matches. Germline-derived CDR1 and CDR2 are KGHDR and SFDVKD. The CDR3 coding sequence is TGTGCCACCAGTGAACAGGGGACACAATCGGACACCGGGGAGCTGTTTTTT. This gives the protein CATSEQGTQSDTGELFF.